This T cell receptor (beta chain) originates from a study of regulatory T cells in long-lasting Graves disease. Broader study findings: The researchers studied only peripheral blood, not thyroid tissue. TCR diversity was lower in persistent Graves' patients than in newly diagnosed ones.

This clonotype was detected only a few times. Antigen: not known. As to time point: persistent/refractory GD, antithyroid drugs over 5 years with positive TRAb. PBMC RNA was the source of the TCR library. CDR3 size: 16 residues. Germline CDR1 is SGHTA and CDR2 is FQGNSA. V gave up 3 bases and J gave up 4 bases, with 15 bases separating them. To make TCR beta libraries, researchers used iRepertoire HTBI primers and Arm-PCR of CDR3 regions. TCRdb reanalysed the multiplex PCR reads using MiXCR and keeps one entry per CDR3 protein. Here the sample spans 500,000 to 800,000 distinct CDR3 sequences, around 32% being singletons.

The chain couples TRBV7-2 to TRBJ2-2; D is unresolved. The sequencing here drew on peripheral blood mononuclear cells (PBMCs), taken when the disease was refractory, from a patient treated with antithyroid drugs. The receptor's source is a female donor with Graves disease. The CDR3 bases are TGTGCCAGCAGCTTGGGTGAAGAGTGGGGCACCGGGGAGCTGTTTTTT. Amino acids: CASSLGEEWGTGELFF.